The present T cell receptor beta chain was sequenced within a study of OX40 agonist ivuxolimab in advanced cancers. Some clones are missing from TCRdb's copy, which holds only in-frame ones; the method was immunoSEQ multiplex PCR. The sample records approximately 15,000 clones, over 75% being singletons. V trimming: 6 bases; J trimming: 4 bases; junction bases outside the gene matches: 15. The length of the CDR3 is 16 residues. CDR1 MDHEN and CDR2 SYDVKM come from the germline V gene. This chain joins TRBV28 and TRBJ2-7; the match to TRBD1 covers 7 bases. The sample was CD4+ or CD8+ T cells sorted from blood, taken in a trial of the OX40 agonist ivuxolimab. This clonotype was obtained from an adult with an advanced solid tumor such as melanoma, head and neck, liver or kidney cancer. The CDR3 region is CASRRQGLGVSYEQYF. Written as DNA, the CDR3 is TGTGCCAGCAGACGACAGGGCTTAGGGGTTTCTTACGAGCAGTACTTC. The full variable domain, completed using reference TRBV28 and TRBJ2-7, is DVKVTQSSRYLVKRTGEKVFLECVQDMDHENMFWYRQDPGLGLRLIYFSYDVKMKEKGDIPEGYSVSREKKERFSLILESASTNQTSMYLCASRRQGLGVSYEQYFGPGTRLTVT.